The rows below give T cell receptor beta chains drawn from one sample of a study of T cell changes during pregnancy in multiple sclerosis. TCRdb's table, derived via immunoSEQ multiplex PCR, lists solely in-frame clones and lacks some. The sample includes tens of thousands of clones, about 91% of them seen just once. The sequencing used peripheral blood, collected in the third trimester of pregnancy. The receptors stem from a female donor with multiple sclerosis, enrolled in a pregnancy study. Both conserved end residues are part of each CDR3. A D gene is named only where the DNA matches it firmly. Rows give clone size only sometimes, using once, few, many, or a class for an expanded clone.

v_call	j_call	clone_size	d_call	cdr3_aa	cdr3_nt
TRBV9	TRBJ2-3	.	.	CASSSIGSDTQYF	TGTGCCAGCAGCTCCATCGGGTCAGATACGCAGTATTTT
TRBV7-2	TRBJ2-3	.	.	CASSSPGLAPTDTQYF	TGTGCCAGCAGCTCCCCCGGACTCGCGCCGACGGATACGCAGTATTTT
TRBV6-1	TRBJ2-7	once	TRBD2	CASSFSGGTYEQYF	TGTGCCAGCAGCTTTAGCGGGGGAACCTACGAGCAGTACTTC
TRBV6-6	TRBJ2-7	.	TRBD1	CASSDRVSNEQYF	TGTGCCAGCAGTGACAGGGTTTCCAACGAGCAGTACTTC
TRBV5-4	TRBJ2-7	.	TRBD2	CASSPAGGSDEQYF	TGTGCCAGCAGCCCTGCGGGAGGAAGTGACGAGCAGTACTTC
TRBV19	TRBJ2-1	.	.	CASSITGASNEQFF	TGTGCCAGTAGTATAACGGGAGCGTCGAATGAGCAGTTCTTC
TRBV4-1	TRBJ2-5	once	.	CASRRIGEETQYF	TGCGCCAGCAGACGTATCGGGGAGGAGACCCAGTACTTC
TRBV2	TRBJ2-4	.	.	CASTPNDKNIQYF	TGTGCCAGCACCCCTAATGACAAAAACATTCAGTACTTC
TRBV7-3	TRBJ2-3	.	TRBD2	CASSLSGLEGDTQYF	TGTGCCAGCAGCCTCTCGGGACTAGAAGGAGATACGCAGTATTTT
TRBV7-3	TRBJ2-3	.	.	CASSLTGGGRDTQYF	TGTGCCAGCAGCTTAACGGGCGGAGGGCGGGATACGCAGTATTTT
TRBV9	TRBJ2-1	once	.	CASSPRPLLAEQFF	TGTGCCAGCAGCCCACGACCTCTCCTAGCTGAGCAGTTCTTC
TRBV25-1	TRBJ2-1	.	.	CASSEGTRDINEQFF	TGTGCCAGCAGTGAAGGAACCCGGGACATCAATGAGCAGTTCTTC
TRBV28	TRBJ2-7	.	TRBD2	CASMVLGGRTYEQYF	TGTGCCAGCATGGTACTTGGCGGGAGGACCTACGAGCAGTACTTC
TRBV6-4	TRBJ2-1	.	.	CASSDAGLVQFF	TGTGCCAGCAGTGACGCGGGACTTGTGCAGTTCTTC
TRBV5-1	TRBJ1-2	.	.	CASSLVRAGHYGYTF	TGCGCCAGCAGCTTGGTCCGAGCGGGCCACTATGGCTACACCTTC
TRBV19	TRBJ2-2	.	.	CASGDGELFF	TGTGCCAGCGGAGACGGGGAGCTGTTTTTT
TRBV7-6	TRBJ2-1	.	TRBD2	CASSFTGTSGNNEQFF	TGTGCCAGCAGCTTTACCGGGACTAGCGGGAACAATGAGCAGTTCTTC
TRBV28	TRBJ1-1	.	.	CASSSPGGLEAFF	TGTGCCAGCAGTTCCCCGGGGGGGCTCGAAGCTTTCTTT
TRBV7-8	TRBJ1-2	.	.	CASSLEAVANYGYTF	TGTGCCAGCAGCTTAGAGGCGGTAGCTAACTATGGCTACACCTTC